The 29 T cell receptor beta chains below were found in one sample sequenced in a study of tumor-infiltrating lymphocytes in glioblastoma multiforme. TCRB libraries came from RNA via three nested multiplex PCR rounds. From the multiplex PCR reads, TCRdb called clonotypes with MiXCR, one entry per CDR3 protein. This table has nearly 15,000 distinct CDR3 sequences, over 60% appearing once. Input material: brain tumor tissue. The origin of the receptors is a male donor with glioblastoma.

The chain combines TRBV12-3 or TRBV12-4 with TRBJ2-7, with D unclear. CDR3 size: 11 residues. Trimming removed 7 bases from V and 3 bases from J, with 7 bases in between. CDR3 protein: CASTLGYEQYF. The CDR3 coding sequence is TGTGCCAGCACCCTAGGCTACGAGCAGTACTTC.

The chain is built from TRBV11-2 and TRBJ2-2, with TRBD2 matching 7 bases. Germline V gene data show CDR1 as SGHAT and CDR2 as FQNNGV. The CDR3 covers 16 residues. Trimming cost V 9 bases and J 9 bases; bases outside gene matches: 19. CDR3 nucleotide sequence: TGTGCCAGTGGGGGGGTGGGTTCGGGAGTCCCCTGGGAGCTGTTTTTT. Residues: CASGGVGSGVPWELFF.

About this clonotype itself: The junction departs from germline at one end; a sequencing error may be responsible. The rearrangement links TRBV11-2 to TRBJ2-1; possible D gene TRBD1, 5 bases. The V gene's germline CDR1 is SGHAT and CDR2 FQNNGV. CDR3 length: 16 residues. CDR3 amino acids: CSSSSVRGFAYNEQFF. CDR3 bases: TGTTCCAGCAGCTCAGTTAGGGGTTTCGCCTACAATGAGCAGTTCTTC.

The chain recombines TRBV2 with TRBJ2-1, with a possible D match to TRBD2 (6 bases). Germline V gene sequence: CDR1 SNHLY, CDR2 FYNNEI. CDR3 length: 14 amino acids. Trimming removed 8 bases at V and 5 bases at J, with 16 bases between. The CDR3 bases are TGTGCCAGCCAAAAACTGGGGACTGACAATGAGCAGTTCTTC. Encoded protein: CASQKLGTDNEQFF.

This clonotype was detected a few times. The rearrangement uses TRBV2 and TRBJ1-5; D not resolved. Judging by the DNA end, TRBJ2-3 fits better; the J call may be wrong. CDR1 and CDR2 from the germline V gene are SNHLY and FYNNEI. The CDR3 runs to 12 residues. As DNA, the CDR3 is TGTGCCAGCAGAGCAGAGAATCAGCCCCAGTATTTT. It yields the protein CASRAENQPQYF.

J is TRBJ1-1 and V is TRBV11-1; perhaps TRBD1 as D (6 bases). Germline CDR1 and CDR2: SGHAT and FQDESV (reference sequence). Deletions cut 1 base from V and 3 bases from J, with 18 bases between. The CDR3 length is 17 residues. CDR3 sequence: CASSLEYGTPWDTEAFF. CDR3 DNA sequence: TGTGCCAGCAGCTTAGAGTACGGGACACCCTGGGACACTGAAGCTTTCTTT.

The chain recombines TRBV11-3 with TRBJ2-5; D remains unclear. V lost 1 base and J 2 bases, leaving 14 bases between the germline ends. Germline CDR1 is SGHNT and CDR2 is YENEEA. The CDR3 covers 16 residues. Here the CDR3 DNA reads TGTGCCAGCAGCTTAGGACCCACCCCTGATCAAGAGACCCAGTACTTC. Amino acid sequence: CASSLGPTPDQETQYF.

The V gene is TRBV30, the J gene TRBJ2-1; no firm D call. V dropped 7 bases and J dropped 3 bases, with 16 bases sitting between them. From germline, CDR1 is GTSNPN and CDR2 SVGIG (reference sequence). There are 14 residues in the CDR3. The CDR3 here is CAYAAGDLYNEQFF. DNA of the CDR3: TGTGCCTATGCAGCTGGAGACCTCTACAATGAGCAGTTCTTC.

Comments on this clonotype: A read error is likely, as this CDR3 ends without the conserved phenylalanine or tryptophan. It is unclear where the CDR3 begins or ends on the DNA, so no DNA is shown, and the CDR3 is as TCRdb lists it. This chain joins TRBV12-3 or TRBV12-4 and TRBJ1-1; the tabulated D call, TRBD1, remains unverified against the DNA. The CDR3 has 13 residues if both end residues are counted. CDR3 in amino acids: CASGLSRGTESFS.

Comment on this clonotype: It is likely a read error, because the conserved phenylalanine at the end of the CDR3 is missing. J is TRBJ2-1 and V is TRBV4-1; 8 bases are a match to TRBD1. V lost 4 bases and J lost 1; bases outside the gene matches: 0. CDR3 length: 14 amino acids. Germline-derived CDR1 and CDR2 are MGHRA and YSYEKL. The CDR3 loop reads CASSRDRSYNEQFL. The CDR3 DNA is TGCGCCAGCAGCCGGGACAGGTCCTACAATGAGCAGTTCCTC.

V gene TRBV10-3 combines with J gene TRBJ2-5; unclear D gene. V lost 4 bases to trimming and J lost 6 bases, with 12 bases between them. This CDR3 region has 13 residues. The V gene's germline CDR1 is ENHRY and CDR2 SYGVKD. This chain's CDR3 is CAISAAGPKTQYF. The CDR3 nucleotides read TGTGCCATCAGTGCTGCAGGCCCAAAGACCCAGTACTTC.

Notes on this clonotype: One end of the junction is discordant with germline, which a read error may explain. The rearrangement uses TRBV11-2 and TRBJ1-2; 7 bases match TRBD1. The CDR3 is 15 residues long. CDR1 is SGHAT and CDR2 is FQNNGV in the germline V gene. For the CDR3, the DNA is TGTGCCAGCAGCTCGGGGACAGTGGTGGTCTATGACTACACCTTC. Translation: CASSSGTVVVYDYTF.

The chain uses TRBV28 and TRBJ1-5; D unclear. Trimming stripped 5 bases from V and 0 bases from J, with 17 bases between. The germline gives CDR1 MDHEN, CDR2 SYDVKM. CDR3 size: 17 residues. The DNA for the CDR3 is TGTGCCAGCAGTCTCTCGGGAGTGTTCTATAGCAATCAGCCCCAGCATTTT. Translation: CASSLSGVFYSNQPQHF.

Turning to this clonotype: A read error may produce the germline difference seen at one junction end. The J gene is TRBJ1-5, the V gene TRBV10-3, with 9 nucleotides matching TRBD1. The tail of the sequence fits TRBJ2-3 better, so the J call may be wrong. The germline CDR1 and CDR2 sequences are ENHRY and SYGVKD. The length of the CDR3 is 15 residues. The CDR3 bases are TGTGGCATCAGTGTCGAATGGACAGGGGATCAGCCCCAGTATTTT. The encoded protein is CGISVEWTGDQPQYF.

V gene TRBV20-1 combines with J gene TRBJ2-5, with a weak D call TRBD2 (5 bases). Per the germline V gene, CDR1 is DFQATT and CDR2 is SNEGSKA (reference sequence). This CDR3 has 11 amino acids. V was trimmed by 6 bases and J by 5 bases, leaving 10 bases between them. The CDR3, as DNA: TGCAGTGCGGGGAGATCGGAGACCCAGTACTTC. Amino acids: CSAGRSETQYF.

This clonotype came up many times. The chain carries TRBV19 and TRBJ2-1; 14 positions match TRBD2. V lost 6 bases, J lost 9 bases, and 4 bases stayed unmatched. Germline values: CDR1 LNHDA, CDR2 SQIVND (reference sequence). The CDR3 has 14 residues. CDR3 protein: CASSPGLAGVEQFF. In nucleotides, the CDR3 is TGTGCCAGTAGCCCGGGACTAGCGGGAGTTGAGCAGTTCTTC. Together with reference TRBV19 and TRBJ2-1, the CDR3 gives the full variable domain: DGGITQSPKYLFRKEGQNVTLSCEQNLNHDAMYWYRQDPGQGLRLIYYSQIVNDFQKGDIAEGYSVSREKKESFPLTVTSAQKNPTAFYLCASSPGLAGVEQFFGPGTRLTVL.

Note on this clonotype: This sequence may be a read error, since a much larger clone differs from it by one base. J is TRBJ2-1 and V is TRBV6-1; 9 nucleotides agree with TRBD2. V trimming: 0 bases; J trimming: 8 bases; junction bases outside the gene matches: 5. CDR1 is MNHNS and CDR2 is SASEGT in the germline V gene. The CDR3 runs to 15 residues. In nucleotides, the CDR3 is TGTGCCAGCAGTGAAGCGTGTAGCGGGAGCGATGAGCAGTTCTTC. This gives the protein CASSEACSGSDEQFF.

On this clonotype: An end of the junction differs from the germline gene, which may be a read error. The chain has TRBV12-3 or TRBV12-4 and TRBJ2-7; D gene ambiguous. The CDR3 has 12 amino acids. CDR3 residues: CASCLPPCEQYF. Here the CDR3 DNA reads TGTGCCAGCTGTTTACCGCCTTGCGAGCAGTACTTC.

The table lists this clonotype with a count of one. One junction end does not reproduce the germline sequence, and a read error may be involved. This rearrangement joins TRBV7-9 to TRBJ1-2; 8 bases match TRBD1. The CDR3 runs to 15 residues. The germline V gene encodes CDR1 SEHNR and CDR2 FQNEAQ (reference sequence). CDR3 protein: CTSSSPGQENYGYTF. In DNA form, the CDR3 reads TGTACCAGCAGCTCGCCGGGACAGGAGAACTATGGCTACACCTTC. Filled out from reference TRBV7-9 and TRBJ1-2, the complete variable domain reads DTGVSQNPRHKITKRGQNVTFRCDPISEHNRLYWYRQTLGQGPEFLTYFQNEAQLEKSRLLSDRFSAERPKGSFSTLEIQRTEQGDSAMYLCTSSSPGQENYGYTFGSGTRLTVV.

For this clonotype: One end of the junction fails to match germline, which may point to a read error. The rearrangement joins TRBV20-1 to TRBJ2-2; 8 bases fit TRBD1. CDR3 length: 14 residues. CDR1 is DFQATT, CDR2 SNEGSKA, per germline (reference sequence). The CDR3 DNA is TGCAGTGCTCTGCAGGGGGCTTGGACTTGGGAGCTGTTTTTC. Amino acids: CSALQGAWTWELFF.

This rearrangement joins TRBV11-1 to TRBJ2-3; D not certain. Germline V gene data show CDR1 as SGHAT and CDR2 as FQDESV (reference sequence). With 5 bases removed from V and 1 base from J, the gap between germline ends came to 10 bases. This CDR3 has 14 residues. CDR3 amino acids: CASSLGRGTDTQYF. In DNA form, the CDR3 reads TGTGCCAGCAGCCTCGGTCGGGGCACAGATACGCAGTATTTT.

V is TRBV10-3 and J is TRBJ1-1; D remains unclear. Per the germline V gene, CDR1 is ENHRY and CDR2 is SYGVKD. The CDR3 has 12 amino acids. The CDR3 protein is CAATYGNTEAFF. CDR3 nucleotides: TGTGCAGCCACATACGGAAACACTGAAGCTTTCTTT.

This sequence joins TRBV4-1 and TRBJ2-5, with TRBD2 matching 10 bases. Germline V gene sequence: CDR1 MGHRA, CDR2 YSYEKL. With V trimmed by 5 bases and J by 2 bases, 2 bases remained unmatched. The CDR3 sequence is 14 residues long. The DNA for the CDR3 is TGCGCCAGCAGCTCGACTAGCGGGCAAGAGACCCAGTACTTC. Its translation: CASSSTSGQETQYF.

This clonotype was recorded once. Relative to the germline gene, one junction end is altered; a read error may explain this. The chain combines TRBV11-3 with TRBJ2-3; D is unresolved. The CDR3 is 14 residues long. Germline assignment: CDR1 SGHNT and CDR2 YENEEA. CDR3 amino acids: CASNFERHTDMQYF. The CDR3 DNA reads TGTGCCAGCAACTTTGAGAGACACACAGATATGCAGTATTTT.

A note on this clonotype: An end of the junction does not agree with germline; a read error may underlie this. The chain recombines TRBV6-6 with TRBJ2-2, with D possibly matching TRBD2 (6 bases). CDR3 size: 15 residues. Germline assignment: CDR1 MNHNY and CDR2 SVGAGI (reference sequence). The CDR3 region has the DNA TGTGCCAGCAGTTACCCGGCGGGGAACGCCGGGGAGCTGCTTTTT. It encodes CASSYPAGNAGELLF.

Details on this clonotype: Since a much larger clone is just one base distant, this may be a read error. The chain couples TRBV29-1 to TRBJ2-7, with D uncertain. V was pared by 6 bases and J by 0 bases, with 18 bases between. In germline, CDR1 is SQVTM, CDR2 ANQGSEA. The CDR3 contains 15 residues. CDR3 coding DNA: TGCAGCGTACTGGATGGGGTATTGGCCTCCTACGAGCAGTACTTC. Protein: CSVLDGVLASYEQYF.

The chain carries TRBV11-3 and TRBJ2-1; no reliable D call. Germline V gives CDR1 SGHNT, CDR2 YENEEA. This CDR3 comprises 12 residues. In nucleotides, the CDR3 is TGTGAGAGCAGCTTGGTTCCCGATGAGCAGTTCTTC. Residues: CESSLVPDEQFF.

CDR3 amino acids: CSVEKGRNEQFF. The CDR3 region has the DNA TGCAGCGTTGAAAAGGGACGCAATGAGCAGTTCTTC. The J gene is TRBJ2-1, the V gene TRBV29-1; the D call may be TRBD1 or TRBD2 (5 bases each). CDR3 size: 12 residues. The V and J ends lost 2 bases and 6 bases respectively, with 8 bases between them. The germline V gene has CDR1 SQVTM and CDR2 ANQGSEA.

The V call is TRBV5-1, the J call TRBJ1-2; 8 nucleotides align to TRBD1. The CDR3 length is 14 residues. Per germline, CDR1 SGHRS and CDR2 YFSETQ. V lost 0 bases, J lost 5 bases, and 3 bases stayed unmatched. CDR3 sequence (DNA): TGCGCCAGCAGCTTGGGACAGGGGACGTATGGCTACACCTTC. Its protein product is CASSLGQGTYGYTF.